This T cell receptor beta chain was documented in a study of blood T cells in healthy people across ages. Across the study: Roughly one uniquely barcoded beta molecule per two T cells was captured.

Together with a sample-barcoded 5' primer, a J-beta primer mix was included in a second PCR lasting roughly 6 to 12 cycles. TCRdb recomputed calls from the 5' RACE reads with MiXCR, one row per CDR3 protein. The repertoire holds 600,000 or so distinct CDR3 sequences, with roughly 48% as singletons. This sequence was found in an elderly man in good health. Sequences were obtained from blood.

For the CDR3, the DNA is TGTGCCAGCAGGAGGACTAGCGGATTATGCGAGCTGTACTTC. This gives the protein CASRRTSGLCELYF. The chain links TRBV6-5 to TRBJ2-5; 10 bases agree with TRBD2. The CDR3 covers 14 residues. V shed 6 bases and J 13 bases; nucleotides not matched to a gene: 14. Germline V gene sequence: CDR1 MNHEY, CDR2 SVGAGI.